A selection of T cell receptor beta chains follows, all from one sample in a study of blood T cells in healthy people across ages. TCRdb recomputed calls from the 5' RACE reads with MiXCR, one row per CDR3 protein. The sample contains roughly 1.9 million distinct CDR3 sequences, around 42% of which appear only once. The sequenced sample consisted of blood. These receptors all stem from a human donor in good health. CDR3s leave out the opening cysteine and the closing phenylalanine or tryptophan. Clone size, where shown, is once, few, many, or a class for clones that have expanded.

J gene	clone size	V gene	CDR3 protein
TRBJ1-1	many	TRBV25-1	ASSDSSWNTEAF
TRBJ1-2	few	TRBV20-1	SASSGGGRGYT
TRBJ2-5	.	TRBV7-2	ASSFAAETQY
TRBJ1-1	.	TRBV29-1	SVVPQTNTEAF
TRBJ2-1	.	TRBV2	ASTPVWDEQF
TRBJ2-1	.	TRBV6-2/TRBV6-3	ASGYYKAPGPYNEQF
TRBJ2-7	few	TRBV7-2	ASSPNDLAGGNIYEQY
TRBJ2-1	.	TRBV30	AWSVYNEQF
TRBJ1-2	.	TRBV4-3	ASSQVSGFEGYT
TRBJ2-7	few	TRBV5-1	ASSLTLADYEQY
TRBJ2-1	few	TRBV29-1	SVEEIGSYNEQF
TRBJ1-4	.	TRBV20-1	SAFWGNEKLF
TRBJ2-7	few	TRBV5-1	ASSHDTLNYEQY
TRBJ1-2	.	TRBV7-9	ASSFVEGNYGYT
TRBJ1-1	few	TRBV12-3/TRBV12-4	ASSLGSKNTEAF
TRBJ2-2	.	TRBV11-2	ASSFSREPGELF
TRBJ2-3	.	TRBV9	ASSAGTLNTDTQY
.	once	TRBV6-5	ASSVQNEQY
TRBJ1-1	.	TRBV6-2/TRBV6-3	ASGDREPFLNTEAF
TRBJ1-3	.	TRBV18	ASSPGRGPGNTIY
TRBJ1-2	.	TRBV7-9	ASSPDMSHGYT
TRBJ1-2	.	TRBV6-5	ASSPTGYPGYT
TRBJ2-1	few	TRBV7-9	ASSSGTGRTYNEQF
TRBJ1-2	few	TRBV30	AWTGTAYGYT
TRBJ1-2	.	TRBV5-4	ASSLEAQQDGYT
TRBJ2-3	few	TRBV20-1	SARWGLATDTQY
TRBJ2-3	few	TRBV12-3/TRBV12-4	ASSSAPGQGTDTQY
.	.	TRBV2	ASKSTALGEQY
TRBJ1-2	.	TRBV12-3/TRBV12-4	ASSLGATGGSYT
TRBJ1-1	.	TRBV29-1	SARQGGLEAF
TRBJ1-4	few	TRBV10-3	AISEFAGSNEKLF
TRBJ1-5	.	TRBV30	AWSRDGLDNQPQH
TRBJ1-2	many	TRBV3-1	ASSQEGYGYT
TRBJ1-2	.	TRBV7-2	ASSLYVSLMRGYT
TRBJ2-1	few	TRBV15	ATSRTGFSTNEQF
TRBJ1-2	few	TRBV29-1	SVDQGFYGYT
.	.	TRBV5-1	ASSLRIGTGGNEQY
TRBJ1-1	.	TRBV29-1	SVERGMRAF
TRBJ2-3	.	TRBV9	ASSVGGGTATDTQY
TRBJ2-1	few	TRBV4-1	ASSQYPLRVAGHEQF
TRBJ2-7	few	TRBV12-3/TRBV12-4	ASSFQIAEQY
TRBJ1-3	.	TRBV6-5	ASSYDGRSGNTIY
TRBJ2-7	.	TRBV7-2	ASSSGRGAGVSSYEQY